This T cell receptor (beta chain) originates from a study of T cell responses to AZD1222 COVID-19 vaccine. Broader study findings: Unmutated variant regions are reportedly the target of nearly half of TCRs that are spike-specific. Donors, mostly white British, included more females; clonal diversity was possibly underestimated. Repertoire samples came only from after the peak T cell response. Spike-specific TCR depth and breadth grew after two AZD1222 doses.

Deletions cut 10 bases from V and 1 base from J, with 14 bases between. This CDR3 contains 14 residues. CDR1 is LNHDA and CDR2 is SQIVND in the germline V gene (reference sequence). About this clone itself: Its antigen is unknown.

The data were produced by immunoSEQ multiplex PCR, yet TCRdb's version contains in-frame clones alone and is incomplete. This repertoire shows 150,000 to 200,000 clones, about 88% found once; its top ten account for 25% to 30%. This chain links TRBV19 with TRBJ2-4; maybe TRBD2 (6 bases). The sequence came from an adult who received the AZD1222 COVID-19 vaccine. The specimen comprised peripheral blood, sampled 28 days after the second AZD1222 dose. Here the CDR3 DNA reads TGTGCCACTAGAGATAGCGGTGCCAAAAACATTCAGTACTTC. Its translation is CATRDSGAKNIQYF. Variable domain in full (rest from reference TRBV19 and TRBJ2-4): DGGITQSPKYLFRKEGQNVTLSCEQNLNHDAMYWYRQDPGQGLRLIYYSQIVNDFQKGDIAEGYSVSREKKESFPLTVTSAQKNPTAFYLCATRDSGAKNIQYFGAGTRLSVL.